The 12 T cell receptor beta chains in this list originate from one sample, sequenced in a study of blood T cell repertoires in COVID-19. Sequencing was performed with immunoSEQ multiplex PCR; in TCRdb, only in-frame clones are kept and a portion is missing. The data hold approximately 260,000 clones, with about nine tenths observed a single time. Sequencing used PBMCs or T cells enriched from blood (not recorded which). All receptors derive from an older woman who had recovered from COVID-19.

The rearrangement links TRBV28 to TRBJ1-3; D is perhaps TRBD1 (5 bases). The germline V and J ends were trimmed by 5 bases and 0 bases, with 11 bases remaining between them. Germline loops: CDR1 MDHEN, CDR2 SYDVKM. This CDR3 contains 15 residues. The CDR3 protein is CASSDQGYSGNTIYF. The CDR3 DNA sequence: TGTGCCAGCAGTGACCAGGGTTACTCTGGAAACACCATATATTTT. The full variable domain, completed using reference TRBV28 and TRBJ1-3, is DVKVTQSSRYLVKRTGEKVFLECVQDMDHENMFWYRQDPGLGLRLIYFSYDVKMKEKGDIPEGYSVSREKKERFSLILESASTNQTSMYLCASSDQGYSGNTIYFGEGSWLTVV.

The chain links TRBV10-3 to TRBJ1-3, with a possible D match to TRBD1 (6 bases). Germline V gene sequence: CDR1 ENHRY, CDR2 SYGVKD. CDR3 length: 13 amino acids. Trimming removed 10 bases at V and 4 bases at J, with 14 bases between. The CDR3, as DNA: TGTGCCACAGCAGGGGTAGACGGAAACACCATATATTTT. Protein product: CATAGVDGNTIYF.

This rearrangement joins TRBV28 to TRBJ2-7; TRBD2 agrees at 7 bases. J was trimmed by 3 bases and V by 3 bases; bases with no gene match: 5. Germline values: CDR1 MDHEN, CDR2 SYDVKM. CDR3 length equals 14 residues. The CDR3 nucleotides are TGTGCCAGCAGTTTCGGGCCGGGAGGCTACGAGCAGTACTTC. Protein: CASSFGPGGYEQYF.

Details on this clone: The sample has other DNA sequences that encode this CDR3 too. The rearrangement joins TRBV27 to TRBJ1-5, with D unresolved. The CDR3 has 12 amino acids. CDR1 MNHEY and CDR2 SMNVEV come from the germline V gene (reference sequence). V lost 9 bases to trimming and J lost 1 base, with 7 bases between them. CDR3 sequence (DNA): TGTGCCAGTAGGGAGAGCAATCAGCCCCAGCATTTT. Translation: CASRESNQPQHF.

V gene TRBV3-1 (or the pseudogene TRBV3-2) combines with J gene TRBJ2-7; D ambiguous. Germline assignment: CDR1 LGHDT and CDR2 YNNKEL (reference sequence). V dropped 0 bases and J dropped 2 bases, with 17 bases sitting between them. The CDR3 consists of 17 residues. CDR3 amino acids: CASSQDEVGSFTYEQYF. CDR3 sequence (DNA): TGTGCCAGCAGCCAAGATGAGGTAGGCTCTTTTACCTACGAGCAGTACTTC.

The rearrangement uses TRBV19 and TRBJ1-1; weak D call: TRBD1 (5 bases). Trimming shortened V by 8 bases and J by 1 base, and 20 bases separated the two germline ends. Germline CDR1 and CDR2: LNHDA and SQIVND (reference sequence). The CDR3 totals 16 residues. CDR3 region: CASALWGGDPNTEAFF. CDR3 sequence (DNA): TGTGCCAGTGCCCTATGGGGAGGGGACCCGAACACTGAAGCTTTCTTT.

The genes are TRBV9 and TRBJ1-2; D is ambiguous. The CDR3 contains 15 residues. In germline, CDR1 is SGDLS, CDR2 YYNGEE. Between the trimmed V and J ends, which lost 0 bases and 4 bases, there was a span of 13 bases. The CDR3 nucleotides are TGTGCCAGCAGCGTAGGTAGGCGGGCCTCCTATGGCTACACCTTC. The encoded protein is CASSVGRRASYGYTF.

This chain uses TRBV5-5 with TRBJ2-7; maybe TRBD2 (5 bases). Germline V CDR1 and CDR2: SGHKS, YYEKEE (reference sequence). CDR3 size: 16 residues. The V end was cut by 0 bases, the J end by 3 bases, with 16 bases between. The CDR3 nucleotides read TGTGCCAGCAGCTTGGAAGCGGTCCCCGGGATCTACGAGCAGTACTTC. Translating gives CASSLEAVPGIYEQYF.

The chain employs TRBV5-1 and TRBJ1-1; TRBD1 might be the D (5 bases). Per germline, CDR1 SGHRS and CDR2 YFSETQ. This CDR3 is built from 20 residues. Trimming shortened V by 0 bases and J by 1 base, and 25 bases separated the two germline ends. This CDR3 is CASSLGTVGAQTRGNTEAFF. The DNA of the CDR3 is TGCGCCAGCAGCTTGGGCACTGTGGGCGCGCAAACAAGGGGGAACACTGAAGCTTTCTTT.

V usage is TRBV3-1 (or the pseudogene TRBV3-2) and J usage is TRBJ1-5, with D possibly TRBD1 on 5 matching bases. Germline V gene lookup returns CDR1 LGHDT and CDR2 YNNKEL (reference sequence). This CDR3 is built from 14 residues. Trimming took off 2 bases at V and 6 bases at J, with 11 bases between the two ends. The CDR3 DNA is TGTGCCAGCAGCCAATCAAATAGGGGTCAGCCCCAGCATTTT. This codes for CASSQSNRGQPQHF.

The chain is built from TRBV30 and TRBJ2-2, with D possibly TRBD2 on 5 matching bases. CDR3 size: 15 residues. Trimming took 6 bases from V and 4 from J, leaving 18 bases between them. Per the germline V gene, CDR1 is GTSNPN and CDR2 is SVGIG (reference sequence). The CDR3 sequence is CACYPWELGTGELFF. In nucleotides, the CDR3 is TGTGCCTGTTATCCGTGGGAGTTGGGCACCGGGGAGCTGTTTTTT.

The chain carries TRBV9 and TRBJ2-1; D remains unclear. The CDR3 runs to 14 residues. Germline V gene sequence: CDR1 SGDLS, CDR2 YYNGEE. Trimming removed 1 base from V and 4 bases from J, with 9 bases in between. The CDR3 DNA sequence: TGTGCCAGCAGCGTAACCTACGGGTACAATGAGCAGTTCTTC. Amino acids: CASSVTYGYNEQFF. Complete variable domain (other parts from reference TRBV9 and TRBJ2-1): DSGVTQTPKHLITATGQRVTLRCSPRSGDLSVYWYQQSLDQGLQFLIQYYNGEERAKGNILERFSAQQFPDLHSELNLSSLELGDSALYFCASSVTYGYNEQFFGPGTRLTVL.